This T cell receptor (beta chain) originates from a study of graft-versus-host responses after intestinal transplantation. Study-level information: Recipients got multivisceral, liver-intestinal, or isolated intestinal transplants. Recipients across the board were started on anti-thymocyte globulin induction, then kept on tacrolimus and steroids for approximately three years.

Germline lookup yields CDR1 LNHNV and CDR2 YYDKDF (reference sequence). Trimming removed 4 bases at V and 6 bases at J, with 6 bases between. The CDR3 has 11 residues. Concerning this clone: Antigen specificity is unknown.

The repertoire was sequenced with immunoSEQ multiplex PCR; TCRdb's copy has only in-frame clones and lacks some. The table records 38,000 or so clones, roughly 95% of them present only once. Study-wide findings and caveats: Allografts from individuals with graft-donor T cell macrochimerism displayed high graft-versus-host to host-versus-graft clonal ratios. GvH clones were found in recipient marrow; some appeared first in ileum or blood.

The chain employs TRBV15 and TRBJ1-2; the D is unclear. The sample consisted of unstimulated CD8+ T cells sorted from spleen or lymph node cells, taken before transplant. This TCR was recovered from a human donor who was the organ donor for an intestinal transplant. The CDR3 DNA reads TGTGCCACCAGCACGGAGGATGGCTACACCTTC. It codes for CATSTEDGYTF.